Sequencing of this T cell receptor beta chain was carried out in a study of memory CD4+ T cells and cytomegalovirus serostatus. J was trimmed by 4 bases and V by 2 bases; bases with no gene match: 5. Germline CDR1 is MNHNS and CDR2 is SASEGT. This CDR3 is 15 amino acids long. Sequencing used immunoSEQ multiplex PCR; TCRdb keeps in-frame clones, though not all of them. The data contain roughly 49,000 clones, 70% to 85% of them seen just once; the ten biggest clones take up approximately 0.59%. Single viable CD3+CD4+CD8-CD45RO+ cells were sorted as the memory CD4+ T cells. This clone was counted only a few times.

The sample consisted of memory CD4+ T cells from blood. The chain has TRBV6-1 and TRBJ1-5; 7 bases are a match to TRBD1. This TCR was sampled from an adult in good health and CMV-seronegative. The DNA of the CDR3 is TGTGCCAGCAGTGAACAGACAGGGCTTAATCAGCCCCAGCATTTT. Translation gives CASSEQTGLNQPQHF.